Sequencing of this TCR beta chain was carried out in a study of Ad26.COV2.S vaccination and SARS-CoV-2 variants. As for the study in general: Donor got 5x10^10 or 1x10^11 viral particles of Ad26.COV2.S.

The table came from immunoSEQ multiplex PCR; TCRdb's copy has only in-frame clones and leaves some out. The sample lists 410,000 or so clones; around 90% were seen once. Sample treatment: approximately 18 received Ad26.COV2.S at low or high dose, single or two shots; a few received placebo; per-sample allocation not given. Each sample was drawn 63 days after the first injection (of vaccine or placebo). The vaccine antigen was prefusion-stabilized Wuhan SARS-CoV-2 spike. The study's findings and limits: Reportedly, spike-specific CD8+ and CD4+ T cell responses achieved substantial breadth once vaccination had taken place. While placebo recipients had lower spike-specific TCR breadth, vaccine recipients had more.

Per the germline V gene, CDR1 is SEHNR and CDR2 is FQNEAQ (reference sequence). The V and J ends lost 5 bases and 7 bases, in that order; junction bases with no gene match: 9. This CDR3 contains 14 residues. About this clone itself: Its matching antigen is unknown.

This specimen was peripheral blood, taken in a trial of Ad26.COV2.S vaccine versus placebo. V gene TRBV7-9 combines with J gene TRBJ2-3, with 7 bases lining up with TRBD2. The TCR sequence derives from a person aged 18-65 years who received the Ad26.COV2.S COVID-19 vaccine or a placebo. The CDR3 region is CASSGGAGPNTQYF. The CDR3 nucleotides are TGTGCCAGCAGCGGCGGAGCGGGACCGAATACGCAGTATTTT.